This TCR beta chain is drawn from a study of circulating CD8 cells and anti-PD-1 response in melanoma. TCR libraries were prepared from roughly 15 ng of total RNA with the QIAseq Immune Repertoire TCR panel. One entry per CDR3 protein results from TCRdb running MiXCR on the reads. The profile shows roughly 500 distinct CDR3 sequences, around 6% of them singletons. This clonotype was counted only a few times. Sorting of live CD3+CD8+TCRalphabeta+ cells by PD-1 and/or TIGIT gave four subsets. The CDR3 covers 13 residues. The V end lost 0 bases, the J end lost 8 bases, and 10 bases lay between the germline ends. The germline V gene has CDR1 LNHDA and CDR2 SQIVND (reference sequence).

Sequences were derived from CD8+ T cells from PBMCs, sampled at baseline or after one month of anti-PD-1 therapy (not recorded which). The clonotype comes from a human donor with melanoma. The V gene is TRBV19, the J gene TRBJ1-1; D is ambiguous. The CDR3 region is CASSIDLSTEAFF. The DNA for the CDR3 is TGTGCCAGTAGTATAGATCTAAGCACCGAAGCTTTCTTT.